This entry lists 17 T cell receptor beta chains sequenced from one sample in a study of blood T cell repertoires in COVID-19. Clones were sequenced by immunoSEQ multiplex PCR, and TCRdb holds only the in-frame ones, with some missing. The sample comprises 100,000 or so clones, around 85% of which are singletons, and over 10% rests with the top ten. The specimen was peripheral blood. The receptors were gathered from a human donor in a cohort sampled during active COVID-19.

The chain links TRBV5-4 to TRBJ2-5; 8 bases map to TRBD2. The CDR3 consists of 16 residues. The V and J ends lost 0 bases and 1 base, in that order; junction bases with no gene match: 5. Looked up from germline, CDR1 is SGHNT and CDR2 is YYREEE (reference sequence). The CDR3 reads CASSLGSGAIQETQYF. The CDR3 coding sequence is TGTGCCAGCAGCTTGGGTAGCGGGGCGATCCAAGAGACCCAGTACTTC.

The rearrangement uses TRBV5-5 and TRBJ1-5, with D tentatively TRBD1 (5 bases). The CDR3 has 15 amino acids. Germline V gene lookup returns CDR1 SGHKS and CDR2 YYEKEE (reference sequence). The ends were cut back, 4 bases at V and 2 bases at J, with 13 bases in the middle. The CDR3 bases are TGTGCCAGCAGCCCCGTTGGGGGGGGCAATCAGCCCCAGCATTTT. Its translation is CASSPVGGGNQPQHF.

This clone was counted a single time. The rearrangement uses TRBV5-6 and TRBJ2-1, with 9 nucleotides matching TRBD1. The CDR3 covers 14 residues. CDR1 and CDR2 (germline): SGHDT, YYEEEE. V was pared by 4 bases and J by 6 bases, with 5 bases of the junction left unmatched. The CDR3, as DNA: TGTGCCAGCAGCGCGAACAGGGGGCGCAATGAGCAGTTCTTC. This sequence encodes CASSANRGRNEQFF.

The chain links TRBV11-2 to TRBJ2-3, with a weak D call TRBD2 (5 bases). Trimming took off 5 bases at V and 3 bases at J, with 15 bases between the two ends. Germline assignment: CDR1 SGHAT and CDR2 FQNNGV. The length of the CDR3 is 15 residues. As DNA, the CDR3 is TGTGCCAGCAGCCTCCTATCTAGCCTAACAGATACGCAGTATTTT. Amino acid sequence: CASSLLSSLTDTQYF.

The rearrangement links TRBV18 to TRBJ1-5; 9 nucleotides match TRBD1. J was trimmed by 7 bases and V by 4 bases; bases with no gene match: 8. The CDR3 totals 15 residues. Germline V CDR1 and CDR2: KGHSH, LQKENI. The CDR3 protein is CASSRSGQGTQPQHF. DNA for the CDR3: TGTGCCAGCTCACGATCGGGACAGGGAACACAGCCCCAGCATTTT.

This chain connects TRBV7-6 to TRBJ1-1; no clear D gene. This CDR3 spans 12 amino acids. Trimming cost V 6 bases and J 11 bases, with 16 bases left between them. Per the germline V gene, CDR1 is SGHVS and CDR2 is FNYEAQ. CDR3 protein: CASSNPGERAFF. For the CDR3, the DNA is TGTGCCAGCAGTAACCCCGGAGAGAGGGCTTTCTTT.

This clone was observed a few times. The chain couples TRBV6-5 to TRBJ2-7, with 12 positions matching TRBD1. The CDR3 runs 14 residues. The V gene's germline CDR1 is MNHEY and CDR2 SVGAGI. The V gene end was trimmed by 6 bases and the J gene end by 5 bases; junction bases not matched to a gene: 5. This CDR3 reads CASRPGQGANEQYF. The CDR3 DNA reads TGTGCCAGCAGACCGGGACAGGGGGCTAACGAGCAGTACTTC.

V gene TRBV6-1 combines with J gene TRBJ1-2, with TRBD1 as a possible D gene (6 bases). Trimming removed 1 base at V and 7 bases at J, with 16 bases between. The CDR3 runs 15 residues. Per the germline V gene, CDR1 is MNHNS and CDR2 is SASEGT. CDR3 residues: CASSEEGRGIGGYTF. The DNA for the CDR3 is TGTGCCAGCAGTGAAGAGGGCAGGGGAATTGGTGGCTACACCTTC.

The chain employs TRBV7-8 and TRBJ1-1; D not certain. The CDR3 is 14 amino acids. V gave up 3 bases and J gave up 1 base, with 9 bases separating them. The germline gives CDR1 SGHVS, CDR2 FQNEAQ. CDR3 residues: CASSFAGRNTEAFF. CDR3 nucleotides: TGTGCCAGCAGCTTCGCAGGTAGGAACACTGAAGCTTTCTTT.

This clone was seen only a few times. J is TRBJ2-7 and V is TRBV7-9, with 8 bases fitting TRBD1. Trimming removed 5 bases from V and 2 bases from J; junction bases left unmatched: 11. Germline loops: CDR1 SEHNR, CDR2 FQNEAQ (reference sequence). The CDR3 loop spans 16 amino acids. The chain's CDR3 is CASSGRDRKGAYEQYF. CDR3 DNA sequence: TGTGCCAGCAGCGGCCGGGACAGGAAGGGTGCCTACGAGCAGTACTTC.

V gene TRBV3-1 (or the pseudogene TRBV3-2) combines with J gene TRBJ2-7, with 8 bases identical to TRBD2. CDR3 size: 17 residues. J lost 4 bases, V lost 4 bases, and 15 bases had no gene match. Germline loops: CDR1 LGHDT, CDR2 YNNKEL (reference sequence). The CDR3 bases are TGTGCCAGCAGCCTTGGGGGGGGGAGCGGGAGAGTGTACGAGCAGTACTTC. This gives the protein CASSLGGGSGRVYEQYF.

This chain joins TRBV10-3 and TRBJ2-1; unclear D gene. Trimming took 6 bases from V and 6 from J, leaving 18 bases between them. CDR1 is ENHRY and CDR2 is SYGVKD in the germline V gene. This CDR3 contains 15 residues. CDR3 in DNA: TGTGCCATCAGCCCTGAAAAAAACCGGGTCAATGAGCAGTTCTTC. It codes for CAISPEKNRVNEQFF.

This chain links TRBV12-5 with TRBJ2-5; TRBD2 matches 8 bases. Per germline, CDR1 LGHNT and CDR2 FRNRAP. CDR3 length: 15 amino acids. Trimming cost V 2 bases and J 5 bases; bases outside gene matches: 7. The CDR3 DNA is TGTGCTAGTGGTTTGTCTGCGGGAGGAGGCGAGACCCAGTACTTC. It encodes CASGLSAGGGETQYF.

The genes are TRBV7-2 and TRBJ1-5; D is undetermined. The V gene lost 1 base and the J gene lost 6 bases, with 10 bases spanning the gap. Germline V gene sequence: CDR1 SGHTA, CDR2 FQGNSA. The CDR3 has 14 residues. Here the CDR3 reads CASSLGELGQPQHF. The DNA for the CDR3 is TGTGCCAGCAGCTTAGGGGAGTTGGGTCAGCCCCAGCATTTT. Looking up the rest from reference TRBV7-2 and TRBJ1-5 gives the full variable domain: GAGVSQSPSNKVTEKGKDVELRCDPISGHTALYWYRQSLGQGLEFLIYFQGNSAPDKSGLPSDRFSAERTGGSVSTLTIQRTQQEDSAVYLCASSLGELGQPQHFGDGTRLSIL.

The chain recombines TRBV3-1 (or the pseudogene TRBV3-2) with TRBJ1-5; TRBD1 aligns across 8 bases. Unmatched junction bases numbered 8, after V lost 4 bases and J lost 3 bases. Germline CDR1 reads LGHDT; CDR2 reads YNNKEL (reference sequence). The CDR3 contains 16 residues. The chain's CDR3 is CASSRSLDRDNQPQHF. The DNA for the CDR3 is TGTGCCAGCAGCCGTTCCTTGGACAGGGACAATCAGCCCCAGCATTTT.

J is TRBJ1-2 and V is TRBV5-1, with TRBD1 matching over 7 bases. This CDR3 region has 14 residues. CDR1 and CDR2 (germline): SGHRS, YFSETQ. V was pared by 8 bases and J by 8 bases, with 15 bases of the junction left unmatched. CDR3 DNA sequence: TGCGCCAGTTCACAGGGGAGGCTTAAATCGGGCTACACCTTC. It encodes CASSQGRLKSGYTF.

The chain links TRBV30 to TRBJ1-5; maybe TRBD1 (5 bases). CDR1 is GTSNPN, CDR2 SVGIG, per germline (reference sequence). The CDR3 is made up of 14 amino acids. Trimming took 4 bases from V and 6 from J, leaving 16 bases between them. The CDR3, as DNA: TGTGCCTGGACCCTACGGGGGGAGAGTCAGCCCCAGCATTTT. Its translation: CAWTLRGESQPQHF.